This entry lists 11 T cell receptor beta chains sequenced from one sample in a study of T cell responses to AZD1222 COVID-19 vaccine. This table comes from immunoSEQ multiplex PCR, and its TCRdb copy is limited to in-frame clones, with some not included. Here the sample spans tens of thousands of clones, around 93% being singletons. The sample consisted of peripheral blood, taken 28 days after the second AZD1222 dose. The receptors come from an adult who received the AZD1222 COVID-19 vaccine.

V is TRBV10-3 and J is TRBJ1-1; 9 bases are a match to TRBD1. The CDR3 covers 13 residues. Per germline, CDR1 ENHRY and CDR2 SYGVKD. V gave up 7 bases and J gave up 3 bases; unmatched junction bases: 3. CDR3 in DNA: TGTGCCATCATTAGGGACAGGGACACTGAAGCTTTCTTT. It encodes CAIIRDRDTEAFF.

Sample share makes this clone medium-sized (0.01 to 0.1%). This rearrangement joins TRBV24-1 to TRBJ2-1; 9 nucleotides agree with TRBD2. This CDR3 is 15 amino acids long. With V trimmed by 3 bases and J by 6 bases, 5 bases remained unmatched. From germline, CDR1 is KGHDR and CDR2 SFDVKD. This CDR3 is CATSDRLAVGNEQFF. CDR3 DNA sequence: TGTGCCACCAGTGATCGACTAGCGGTCGGCAATGAGCAGTTCTTC.

The CDR3 loop is CATSRDRVNQPQHF. Here the CDR3 DNA reads TGTGCCACCAGCAGAGACAGGGTAAATCAGCCCCAGCATTTT. The V and J genes are TRBV15 and TRBJ1-5, with TRBD1 as a possible D gene (5 bases). Trimming shortened V by 0 bases and J by 4 bases, and 7 bases separated the two germline ends. CDR3 length: 14 residues. Germline CDR1 reads LNHNV; CDR2 reads YYDKDF (reference sequence).

The chain uses TRBV6-5 and TRBJ1-2; 7 bases agree with TRBD1. Germline V gene data show CDR1 as MNHEY and CDR2 as SVGAGI. V lost 7 bases, J lost 0 bases, and 8 bases stayed unmatched. The CDR3 length is 15 residues. The CDR3 DNA sequence: TGTGCCAGCACCAGAAGCAGGGGGACTAACTATGGCTACACCTTC. Its translation is CASTRSRGTNYGYTF.

This chain links TRBV7-8 with TRBJ1-1, with D tentatively TRBD1 (6 bases). The CDR3 consists of 15 residues. The V and J ends lost 3 bases and 5 bases respectively, with 16 bases between them. CDR1 is SGHVS and CDR2 is FQNEAQ in the germline V gene. As DNA, the CDR3 is TGTGCCAGCAGCTTTACAGGGCGGATGGAGACTGAAGCTTTCTTT. Residues: CASSFTGRMETEAFF.

The V and J genes are TRBV28 and TRBJ1-3; TRBD1 matches at 7 bases. The CDR3 loop spans 17 amino acids. V was clipped by 6 bases and J by 5 bases; unmatched bases: 16. Germline loops: CDR1 MDHEN, CDR2 SYDVKM. The CDR3: CASSENRGSGARNTIYF. The CDR3, as DNA: TGTGCCAGCAGCGAGAACAGGGGATCTGGAGCAAGAAACACCATATATTTT.

The chain joins TRBV6-5 to TRBJ1-2; the match to TRBD1 covers 9 bases. Germline loops: CDR1 MNHEY, CDR2 SVGAGI. This CDR3 is built from 14 residues. With 2 bases clipped from V and 2 bases from J, the junction kept 0 bases outside the gene matches. Here the CDR3 reads CASSYGQGNYGYTF. CDR3 coding DNA: TGTGCCAGCAGTTACGGACAGGGGAACTATGGCTACACCTTC.

V and J are TRBV10-1 and TRBJ1-3; no reliable D call. The CDR3 is made up of 14 amino acids. The germline V and J ends were trimmed by 2 bases and 4 bases, with 9 bases remaining between them. CDR1 is WNHNN and CDR2 is SYGVQD in the germline V gene (reference sequence). The CDR3: CASSEDHLGNTIYF. The CDR3 DNA reads TGCGCCAGCAGTGAGGACCATCTGGGAAACACCATATATTTT.

The V and J genes are TRBV21-1 and TRBJ2-7; TRBD1 reflects the table's D call only, with no check against the DNA. TRBV21-1 is given as a pseudogene. The CDR3 length is 15 residues. The CDR3 spells CASSKNWYISYEQYF. The CDR3 DNA reads as TGTGCCAGCAGCAAAAATTGGTACATCTCCTACGAGCAGTACTTC.

J is TRBJ1-1 and V is TRBV29-1; 7 positions agree with TRBD1. CDR3 size: 12 residues. Per germline, CDR1 SQVTM and CDR2 ANQGSEA. V trimming: 7 bases; J trimming: 7 bases; junction bases outside the gene matches: 9. The CDR3: CSEKTGMDEAFF. The CDR3 DNA sequence: TGCAGCGAAAAGACAGGGATGGATGAAGCTTTCTTT. Using reference TRBV29-1 and TRBJ1-1 for the parts outside the CDR3, the full variable domain is SAVISQKPSRDICQRGTSLTIQCQVDSQVTMMFWYRQQPGQSLTLIATANQGSEATYESGFVIDKFPISRPNLTFSTLTVSNMSPEDSSIYLCSEKTGMDEAFFGQGTRLTVV.

The genes are TRBV25-1 and TRBJ2-3; D gene ambiguous. The CDR3 sequence is 13 residues long. The V end was cut by 2 bases, the J end by 1 base, with 4 bases between. Germline CDR1 and CDR2: MGHDK and SYGVNS. The CDR3: CASSEAGTDTQYF. CDR3 coding DNA: TGTGCCAGCAGTGAAGCTGGCACAGATACGCAGTATTTT.